The T cell receptor (beta chain) under discussion was sequenced for a study of blood T cell repertoires in COVID-19. Trimming shortened V by 3 bases and J by 0 bases, and 8 bases separated the two germline ends. Germline-derived CDR1 and CDR2 are SEHNR and FQNEAQ (reference sequence). CDR3 length equals 14 residues. TCRdb's table, derived via immunoSEQ multiplex PCR, lists solely in-frame clones and lacks some. The table lists about 170,000 clones, 88% of them singletons, with roughly 25% in the top ten. To note about this clone: Other DNA variants within this sample encode the same CDR3.

The sample taken for sequencing was peripheral blood. J is TRBJ1-1 and V is TRBV7-9, with D maybe TRBD1 (6 bases). The clonotype comes from a man aged 60-69 years with acute or convalescent COVID-19. CDR3 coding DNA: TGTGCCAGCAGCTTGCAGGGGATGAACACTGAAGCTTTCTTT. This gives the protein CASSLQGMNTEAFF. Together with reference TRBV7-9 and TRBJ1-1, the CDR3 gives the full variable domain: DTGVSQNPRHKITKRGQNVTFRCDPISEHNRLYWYRQTLGQGPEFLTYFQNEAQLEKSRLLSDRFSAERPKGSFSTLEIQRTEQGDSAMYLCASSLQGMNTEAFFGQGTRLTVV.